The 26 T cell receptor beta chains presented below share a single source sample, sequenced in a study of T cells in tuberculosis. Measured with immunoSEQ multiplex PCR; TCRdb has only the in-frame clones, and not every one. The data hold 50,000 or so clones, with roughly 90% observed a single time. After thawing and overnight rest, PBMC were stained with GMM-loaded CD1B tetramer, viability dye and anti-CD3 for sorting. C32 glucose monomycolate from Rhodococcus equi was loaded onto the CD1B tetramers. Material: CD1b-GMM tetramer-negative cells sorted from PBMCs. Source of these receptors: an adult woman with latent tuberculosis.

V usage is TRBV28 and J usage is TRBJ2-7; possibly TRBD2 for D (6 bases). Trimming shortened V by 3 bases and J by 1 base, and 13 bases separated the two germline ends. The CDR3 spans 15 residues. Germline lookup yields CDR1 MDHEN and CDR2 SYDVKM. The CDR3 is CASSFAGSRSYEQYF. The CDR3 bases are TGTGCCAGCAGTTTCGCGGGGAGTAGGTCCTACGAGCAGTACTTC.

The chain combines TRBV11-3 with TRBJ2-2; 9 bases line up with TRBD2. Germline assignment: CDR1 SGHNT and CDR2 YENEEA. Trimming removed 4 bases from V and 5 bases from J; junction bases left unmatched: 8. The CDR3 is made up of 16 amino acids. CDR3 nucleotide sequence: TGTGCCAGCAGCTCCAAGCGGGAGGTGGCGACCGGGGAGCTGTTTTTT. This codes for CASSSKREVATGELFF.

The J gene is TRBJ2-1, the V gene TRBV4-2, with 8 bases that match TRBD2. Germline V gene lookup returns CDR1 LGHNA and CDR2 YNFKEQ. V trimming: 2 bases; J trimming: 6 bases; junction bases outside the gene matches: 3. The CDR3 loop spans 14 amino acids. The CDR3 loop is CASSQIAGINEQFF. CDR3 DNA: TGTGCCAGCAGCCAAATAGCGGGGATCAATGAGCAGTTCTTC.

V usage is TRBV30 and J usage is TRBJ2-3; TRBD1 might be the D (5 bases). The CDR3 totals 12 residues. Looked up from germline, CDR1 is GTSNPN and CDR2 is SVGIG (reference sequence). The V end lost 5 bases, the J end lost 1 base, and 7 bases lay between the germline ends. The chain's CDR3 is CAWEGGTDTQYF. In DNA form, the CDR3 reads TGTGCCTGGGAAGGGGGCACAGATACGCAGTATTTT.

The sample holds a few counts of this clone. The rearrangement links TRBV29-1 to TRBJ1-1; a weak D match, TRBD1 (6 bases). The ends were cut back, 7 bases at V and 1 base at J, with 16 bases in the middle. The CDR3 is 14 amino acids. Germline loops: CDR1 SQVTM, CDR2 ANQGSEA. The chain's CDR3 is CSGSPGHRNTEAFF. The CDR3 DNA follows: TGCAGCGGGTCCCCGGGACACCGGAACACTGAAGCTTTCTTT. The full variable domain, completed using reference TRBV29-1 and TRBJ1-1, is SAVISQKPSRDICQRGTSLTIQCQVDSQVTMMFWYRQQPGQSLTLIATANQGSEATYESGFVIDKFPISRPNLTFSTLTVSNMSPEDSSIYLCSGSPGHRNTEAFFGQGTRLTVV.

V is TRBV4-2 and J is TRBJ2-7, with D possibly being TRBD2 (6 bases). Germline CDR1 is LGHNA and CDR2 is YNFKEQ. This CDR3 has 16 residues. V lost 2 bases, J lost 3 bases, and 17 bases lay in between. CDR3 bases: TGTGCCAGCAGCCAACAATTTGGGACGGGGGACTACGAGCAGTACTTC. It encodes CASSQQFGTGDYEQYF.

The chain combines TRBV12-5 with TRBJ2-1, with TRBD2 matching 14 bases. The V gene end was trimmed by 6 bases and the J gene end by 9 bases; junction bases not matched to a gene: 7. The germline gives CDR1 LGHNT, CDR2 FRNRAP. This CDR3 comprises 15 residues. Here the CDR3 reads CASGTTSGGVSEQFF. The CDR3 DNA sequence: TGTGCTAGTGGAACGACTAGCGGGGGGGTTAGTGAGCAGTTCTTC.

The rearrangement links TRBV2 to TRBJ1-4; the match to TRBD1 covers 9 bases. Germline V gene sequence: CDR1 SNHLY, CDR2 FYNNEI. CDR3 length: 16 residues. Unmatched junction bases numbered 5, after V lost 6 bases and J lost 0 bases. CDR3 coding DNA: TGTGCCAGCAGCCTAGGGACAGGGACAACTAATGAAAAACTGTTTTTT. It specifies CASSLGTGTTNEKLFF.

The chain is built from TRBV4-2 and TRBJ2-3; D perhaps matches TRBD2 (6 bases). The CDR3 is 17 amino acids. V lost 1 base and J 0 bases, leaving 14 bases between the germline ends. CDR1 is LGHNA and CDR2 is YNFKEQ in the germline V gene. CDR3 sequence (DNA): TGTGCCAGCAGCCAAGGCAGACCCGGGACTAGCACAGATACGCAGTATTTT. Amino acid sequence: CASSQGRPGTSTDTQYF.

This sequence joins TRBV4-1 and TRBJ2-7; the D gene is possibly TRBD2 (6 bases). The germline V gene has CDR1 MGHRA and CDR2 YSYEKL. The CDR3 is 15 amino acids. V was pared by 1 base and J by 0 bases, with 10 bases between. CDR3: CASSQGLAASYEQYF. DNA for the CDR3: TGCGCCAGCAGCCAAGGCTTAGCGGCCTCCTACGAGCAGTACTTC.

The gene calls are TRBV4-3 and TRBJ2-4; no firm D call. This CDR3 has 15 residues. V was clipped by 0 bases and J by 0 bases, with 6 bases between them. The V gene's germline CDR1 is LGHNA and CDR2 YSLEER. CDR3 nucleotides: TGCGCCAGCAGCCAAGATGGGCTAGCCAAAAACATTCAGTACTTC. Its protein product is CASSQDGLAKNIQYF.

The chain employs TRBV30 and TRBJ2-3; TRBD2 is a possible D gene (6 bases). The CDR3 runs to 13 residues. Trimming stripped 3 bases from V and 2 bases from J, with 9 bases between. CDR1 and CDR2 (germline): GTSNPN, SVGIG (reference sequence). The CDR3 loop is CAWRRGSTDTQYF. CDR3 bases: TGTGCCTGGAGGCGGGGCTCCACAGATACGCAGTATTTT.

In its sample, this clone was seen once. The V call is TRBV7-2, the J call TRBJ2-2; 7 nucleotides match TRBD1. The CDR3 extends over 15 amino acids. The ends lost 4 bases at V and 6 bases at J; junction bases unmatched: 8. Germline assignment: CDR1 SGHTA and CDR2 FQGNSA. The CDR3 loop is CASSSGTDFSGELFF. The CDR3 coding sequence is TGTGCCAGCAGCTCCGGGACAGACTTCTCCGGGGAGCTGTTTTTT.

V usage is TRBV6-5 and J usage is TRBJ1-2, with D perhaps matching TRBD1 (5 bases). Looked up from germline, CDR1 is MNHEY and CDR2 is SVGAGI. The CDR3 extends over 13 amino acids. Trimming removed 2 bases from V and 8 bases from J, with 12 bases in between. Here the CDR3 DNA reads TGTGCCAGCAGTTACGGCGACAGCCAGGGCTACACCTTC. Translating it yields CASSYGDSQGYTF.

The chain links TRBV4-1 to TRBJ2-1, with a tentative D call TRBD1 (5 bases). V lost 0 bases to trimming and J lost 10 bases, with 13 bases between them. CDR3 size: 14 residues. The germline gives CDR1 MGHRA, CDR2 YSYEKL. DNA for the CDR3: TGCGCCAGCAGCCAAGAGCTGGGGCTTTTGGAGCAGTTCTTC. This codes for CASSQELGLLEQFF.

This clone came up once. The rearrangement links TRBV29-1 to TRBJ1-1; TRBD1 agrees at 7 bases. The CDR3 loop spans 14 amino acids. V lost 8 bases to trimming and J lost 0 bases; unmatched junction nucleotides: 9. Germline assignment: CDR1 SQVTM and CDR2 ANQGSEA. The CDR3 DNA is TGCAGCACTCGGACAGGAAGGATGAACACTGAAGCTTTCTTT. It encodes CSTRTGRMNTEAFF.

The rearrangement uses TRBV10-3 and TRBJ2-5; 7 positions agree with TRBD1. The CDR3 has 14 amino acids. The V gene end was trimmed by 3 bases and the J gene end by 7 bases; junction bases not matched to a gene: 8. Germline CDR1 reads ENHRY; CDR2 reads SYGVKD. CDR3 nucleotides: TGTGCCATCAGTGATTACGACAGGGATGGGACCCAGTACTTC. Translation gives CAISDYDRDGTQYF.

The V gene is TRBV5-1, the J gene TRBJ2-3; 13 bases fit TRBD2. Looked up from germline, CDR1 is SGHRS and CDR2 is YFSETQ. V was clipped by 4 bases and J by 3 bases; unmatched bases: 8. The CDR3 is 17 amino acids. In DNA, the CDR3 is TGCGCCAGCAGCCCCCGGCGGACTAGCGGGAGAACAGATACGCAGTATTTT. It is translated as CASSPRRTSGRTDTQYF.

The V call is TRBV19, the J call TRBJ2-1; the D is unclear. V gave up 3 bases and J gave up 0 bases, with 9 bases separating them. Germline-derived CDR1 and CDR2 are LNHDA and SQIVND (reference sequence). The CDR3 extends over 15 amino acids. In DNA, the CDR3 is TGTGCCAGTAGTATGACAACAAGCTCCTACAATGAGCAGTTCTTC. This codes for CASSMTTSSYNEQFF.

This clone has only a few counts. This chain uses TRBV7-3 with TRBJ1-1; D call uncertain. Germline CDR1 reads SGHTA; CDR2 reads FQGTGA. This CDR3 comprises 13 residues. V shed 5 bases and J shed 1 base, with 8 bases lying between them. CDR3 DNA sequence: TGTGCCAGCAGCCTCTACAGGAACACTGAAGCTTTCTTT. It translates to CASSLYRNTEAFF.

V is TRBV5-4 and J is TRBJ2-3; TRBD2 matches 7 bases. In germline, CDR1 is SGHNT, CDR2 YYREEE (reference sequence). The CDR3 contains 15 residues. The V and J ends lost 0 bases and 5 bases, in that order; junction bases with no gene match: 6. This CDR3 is CASSLGREWEDTQYF. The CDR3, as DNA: TGTGCCAGCAGCTTGGGGCGGGAGTGGGAAGATACGCAGTATTTT.

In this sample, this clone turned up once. CDR3 loop: CASSQHSRGTDTGELFF. CDR3 sequence (DNA): TGCGCCAGCAGCCAGCACAGCCGGGGGACGGACACCGGGGAGCTGTTTTTT. The V gene is TRBV4-1, the J gene TRBJ2-2; maybe TRBD2 (6 bases). Between the trimmed V and J ends, which lost 3 bases and 3 bases, there was a span of 17 bases. This CDR3 comprises 17 residues. CDR1 MGHRA and CDR2 YSYEKL come from the germline V gene.

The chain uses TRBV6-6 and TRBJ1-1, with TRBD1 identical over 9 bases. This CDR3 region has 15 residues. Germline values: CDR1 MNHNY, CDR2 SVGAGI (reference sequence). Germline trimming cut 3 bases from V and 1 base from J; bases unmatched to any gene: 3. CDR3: CASSYQGQGNTEAFF. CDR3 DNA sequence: TGTGCCAGCAGTTATCAGGGACAGGGGAACACTGAAGCTTTCTTT.

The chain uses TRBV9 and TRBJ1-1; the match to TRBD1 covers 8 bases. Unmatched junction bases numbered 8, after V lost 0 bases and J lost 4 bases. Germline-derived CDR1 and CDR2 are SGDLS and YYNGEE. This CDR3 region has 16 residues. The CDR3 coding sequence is TGTGCCAGCAGCGTAGTCCAGGGGGCGCAGGTCACTGAAGCTTTCTTT. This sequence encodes CASSVVQGAQVTEAFF.

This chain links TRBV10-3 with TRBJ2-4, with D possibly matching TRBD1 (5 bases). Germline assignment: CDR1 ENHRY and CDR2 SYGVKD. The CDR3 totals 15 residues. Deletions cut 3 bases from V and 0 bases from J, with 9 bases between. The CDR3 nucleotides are TGTGCCATCAGTGACAGGGCCCTAGCCAAAAACATTCAGTACTTC. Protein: CAISDRALAKNIQYF.

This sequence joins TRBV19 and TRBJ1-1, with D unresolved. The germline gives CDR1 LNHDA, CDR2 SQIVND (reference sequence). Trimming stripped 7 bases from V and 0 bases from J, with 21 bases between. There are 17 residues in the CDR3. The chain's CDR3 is CASTSSLRITMNTEAFF. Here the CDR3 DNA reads TGTGCCAGTACTAGTAGTTTGAGGATTACTATGAACACTGAAGCTTTCTTT.